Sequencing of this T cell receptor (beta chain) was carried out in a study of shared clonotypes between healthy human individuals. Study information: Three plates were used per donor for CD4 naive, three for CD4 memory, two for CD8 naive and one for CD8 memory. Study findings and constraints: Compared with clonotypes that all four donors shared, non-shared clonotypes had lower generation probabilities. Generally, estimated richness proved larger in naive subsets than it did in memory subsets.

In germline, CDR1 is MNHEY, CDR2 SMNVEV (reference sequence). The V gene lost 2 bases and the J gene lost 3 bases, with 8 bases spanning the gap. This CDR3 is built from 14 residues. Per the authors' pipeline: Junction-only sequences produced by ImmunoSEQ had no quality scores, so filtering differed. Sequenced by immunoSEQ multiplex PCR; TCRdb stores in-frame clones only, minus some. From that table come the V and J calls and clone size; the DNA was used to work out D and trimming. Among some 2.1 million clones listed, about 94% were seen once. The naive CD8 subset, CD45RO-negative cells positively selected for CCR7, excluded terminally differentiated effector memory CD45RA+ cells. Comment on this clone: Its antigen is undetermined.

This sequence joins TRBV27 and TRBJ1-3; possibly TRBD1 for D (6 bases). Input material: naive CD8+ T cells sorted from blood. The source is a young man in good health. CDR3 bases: TGTGCCAGCAGTTTAAGGGGGTATGGAAACACCATATATTTT. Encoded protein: CASSLRGYGNTIYF.